This TCR beta chain came from a study of T cells after yellow fever vaccination. The CDR3 runs 16 residues. V trimming: 6 bases; J trimming: 1 base; junction bases outside the gene matches: 11. The germline V gene has CDR1 DFQATT and CDR2 SNEGSKA (reference sequence). This clonotype has at least ten counts. Antigen specificity is unknown. TCRdb reprocessed the 5' RACE reads with MiXCR, giving one entry per CDR3 protein. The data contain around 530,000 distinct CDR3 sequences, roughly a sixth of them singletons. Regarding the study as a whole: FACS-sorted repertoires might harbor abundant contaminating clonotypes from the bulk population. A small proportion of clonotypes was detected in both the CD4 and CD8 compartments. The study re-detected most primary-vaccination clones after the booster (about 95% CD4, just over 85% CD8).

The TCR comes from a man younger than 30 who received the YFV17D yellow fever vaccine. This sequence joins TRBV20-1 and TRBJ2-1; 8 bases line up with TRBD1. The sequencing used PBMCs, collected 4 to 6 days after the first yellow fever vaccination. This chain's CDR3 is CSAPRTGLGSYNEQFF. CDR3 DNA: TGCAGTGCCCCCAGGACAGGGCTTGGGTCCTACAATGAGCAGTTCTTC.